The next 14 T cell receptor beta chains were all read from a single sample in a study of response to subunit inactivated influenza vaccine. TCRdb recomputed calls from the RT-PCR reads with MiXCR, one row per CDR3 protein. The table includes about 480,000 distinct CDR3 sequences, approximately 11% detected once. The sequencing here drew on PBMCs from blood, taken more than 35 days after vaccination. All receptors come from a man aged 45-60 years who received an inactivated influenza vaccine.

V gene TRBV6-2 or TRBV6-3 combines with J gene TRBJ1-2; D gene unclear. This CDR3 region has 14 residues. V was cut by 7 bases and J by 5 bases, with 17 bases left in between. Germline lookup yields CDR1 MNHEY and CDR2 SVGEGT. CDR3 protein: CASTPLRALYGYTF. In nucleotides, the CDR3 is TGTGCCAGCACCCCCCTAAGGGCGCTATATGGCTACACCTTC.

This clonotype occurred a few times. The V gene is TRBV15, the J gene TRBJ1-1, with a weak D call TRBD1 (5 bases). Germline V gene sequence: CDR1 LNHNV, CDR2 YYDKDF (reference sequence). Trimming cost V 2 bases and J 3 bases, with 7 bases left between them. The CDR3 consists of 13 residues. In DNA, the CDR3 is TGTGCCACCAGCAGAAAAGGGGACACTGAAGCTTTCTTT. Encoded protein: CATSRKGDTEAFF.

The chain recombines TRBV4-2 with TRBJ1-2; D ambiguous. The CDR3 totals 13 residues. From germline, CDR1 is LGHNA and CDR2 YNFKEQ. Trimming shortened V by 1 base and J by 4 bases, and 7 bases separated the two germline ends. CDR3 in amino acids: CASSQGQGYGYTF. The CDR3 DNA reads as TGTGCCAGCAGCCAAGGGCAAGGCTATGGCTACACCTTC.

The genes are TRBV6-1 and TRBJ2-7; 7 bases align to TRBD1. The CDR3 is made up of 15 amino acids. V was clipped by 5 bases and J by 0 bases; unmatched bases: 7. CDR1 and CDR2 from the germline V gene are MNHNS and SASEGT. The CDR3, as DNA: TGTGCCAGCAGTATTCAGACAGGGAGCTCCTACGAGCAGTACTTC. It is translated as CASSIQTGSSYEQYF.

This clonotype appeared a few times. The V call is TRBV12-3 or TRBV12-4, the J call TRBJ1-4, with D tentatively TRBD1 (6 bases). CDR3 length equals 14 residues. V was shortened by 6 bases and J by 6 bases, with 14 bases between the two germline ends. The CDR3 DNA sequence: TGTGCCAGCAGGGAACAGGGAGGGGATGAAAAACTGTTTTTT. Translated: CASREQGGDEKLFF.

At least ten counts were recorded for this clonotype. The chain joins TRBV29-1 to TRBJ2-7; no firm D call. CDR3 length equals 11 residues. V dropped 4 bases and J dropped 3 bases, with 7 bases sitting between them. Germline lookup yields CDR1 SQVTM and CDR2 ANQGSEA. The CDR3 DNA reads as TGCAGCGTTGTCAAGGGCTACGAGCAGTACTTC. This gives the protein CSVVKGYEQYF.

This sequence joins TRBV11-2 and TRBJ2-1; 7 bases line up with TRBD1. The germline CDR1 and CDR2 sequences are SGHAT and FQNNGV. CDR3 length: 14 amino acids. The V segment lost 6 bases and the J segment 5 bases; nucleotides outside the gene matches: 7. The CDR3 nucleotides read TGTGCCAGCAGAACTGGGACAGAAAACAATGAGCAGTTCTTC. Translating gives CASRTGTENNEQFF.

This clonotype has more than one count but fewer than ten. The chain has TRBV12-3 or TRBV12-4 and TRBJ1-5, with D possibly being TRBD1 (5 bases). The CDR3 sequence is 16 residues long. The V end was cut by 4 bases, the J end by 0 bases, with 13 bases between. DNA for the CDR3: TGTGCCAGCAGTTCCGTGGAGGGACCTAGCAATCAGCCCCAGCATTTT. It codes for CASSSVEGPSNQPQHF.

This clonotype was counted only a few times. CDR3 DNA: TGTGCCAGCAGCCCGTCCCCGGGGACCTTATCAATGAATACGCAGTATTTT. Protein sequence: CASSPSPGTLSMNTQYF. V is TRBV9 and J is TRBJ2-3; D tentatively reads TRBD1 or TRBD2 (5 bases each). The CDR3 totals 17 residues. Germline-derived CDR1 and CDR2 are SGDLS and YYNGEE. The germline V and J ends were trimmed by 4 bases and 7 bases, with 25 bases remaining between them.

In its sample, this clonotype was seen a few times. CDR3 region: CASSQDPGPLPGNEQFF. The CDR3 DNA is TGTGCCAGCAGCCAAGATCCGGGACCTCTCCCAGGGAATGAGCAGTTCTTC. This rearrangement joins TRBV4-2 to TRBJ2-1, with D perhaps assigned TRBD1 or TRBD2 (5 bases each). The germline gives CDR1 LGHNA, CDR2 YNFKEQ. The germline V and J ends were trimmed by 0 bases and 7 bases, with 19 bases remaining between them. The CDR3 contains 17 residues.

This clonotype was seen only a few times. This CDR3 is CASSFSQNTDTQYF. CDR3 coding DNA: TGCGCCAGCAGCTTTTCCCAGAACACAGATACGCAGTATTTT. The chain uses TRBV5-1 and TRBJ2-3; no reliable D call. The germline gives CDR1 SGHRS, CDR2 YFSETQ. The CDR3 spans 14 residues. Trimming stripped 2 bases from V and 2 bases from J, with 9 bases between.

This clonotype was observed a handful of times. The rearrangement uses TRBV20-1 and TRBJ2-3; D might be TRBD2 (6 bases). The CDR3 has 13 amino acids. CDR1 is DFQATT and CDR2 is SNEGSKA in the germline V gene (reference sequence). With 6 bases removed from V and 5 bases from J, the gap between germline ends came to 15 bases. The CDR3 sequence: CSAQLDYRDTQYF. The CDR3 nucleotides read TGCAGTGCACAGTTGGACTACCGAGATACGCAGTATTTT.

This clonotype was seen repeatedly, ten times or more. The V gene is TRBV6-1, the J gene TRBJ2-7; TRBD2 might be the D (5 bases). From germline, CDR1 is MNHNS and CDR2 SASEGT. The CDR3 has 12 amino acids. V lost 6 bases and J lost 6, with 12 bases in between. This CDR3 reads CASRADGGEQYF. CDR3 sequence (DNA): TGTGCCAGCAGAGCGGATGGTGGCGAGCAGTACTTC.

This clonotype was counted only a few times. The CDR3 spells CSVEYVLLHTDTQYF. The CDR3 bases are TGCAGCGTTGAATACGTACTTTTACACACAGATACGCAGTATTTT. The rearrangement uses TRBV29-1 and TRBJ2-3; D call uncertain. This CDR3 region has 15 residues. Germline V lookup: CDR1 SQVTM, CDR2 ANQGSEA. V was cut by 2 bases and J by 2 bases, with 14 bases left in between.